The present entry profiles one T cell receptor (beta chain) with its context. Its target is not known. The germline gives CDR1 SGHNT, CDR2 YYREEE (reference sequence). Trimming took 4 bases from V and 1 from J; bases not matched to a gene: 7. The CDR3 has 16 residues. These data belong to a study of shared clonotypes between healthy human individuals. Study-wide background: Participating donors consisted of two women and a few men aged 18 to 49.

Findings and caveats of the study: The authors sampled blood alone, and tissue repertoires likely differ.

Around 290 ng DNA, some 30,000 T cell genomes, went into unsorted PBMC replicate PCRs. Sequenced by immunoSEQ multiplex PCR; TCRdb stores in-frame clones only, minus some. Here the sample spans 450,000 to 500,000 clones, approximately 82% being singletons. Material for sequencing was PBMCs. The TCR was taken from a woman aged 40 to 50 in good health. Some clones in this sample may be carry-over from other donors' samples. J is TRBJ2-3 and V is TRBV5-4, with 9 nucleotides matching TRBD2. Here the CDR3 reads CASSPRTSAGTDTQYF. Here the CDR3 DNA reads TGTGCCAGCAGCCCGCGGACTAGCGCAGGCACAGATACGCAGTATTTT.